These 8 T cell receptor beta chains were sequenced from one sample in a study of OX40 agonist ivuxolimab in advanced cancers. TCRdb's copy holds only in-frame clones and misses some; the assay was immunoSEQ multiplex PCR. The sample consists of about 99,000 clones, approximately 95% of them appearing once. Sequencing was performed on CD4+ or CD8+ T cells sorted from blood, taken in a trial of the OX40 agonist ivuxolimab. The receptors stem from an adult with an advanced solid tumor such as melanoma, head and neck, liver or kidney cancer.

The V and J genes are TRBV5-3 and TRBJ1-5; TRBD1 might be the D (6 bases). TRBV5-3 is designated an ORF whose function remains uncertain. The CDR3 is made up of 13 amino acids. Trimming removed 2 bases from V and 5 bases from J, with 8 bases in between. This CDR3 reads CARSFRGDQPQHF. In nucleotides, the CDR3 is TGTGCCAGAAGCTTTAGGGGGGATCAGCCCCAGCATTTT.

The J gene is TRBJ2-7, the V gene TRBV14, with unresolved D. This CDR3 is 15 amino acids long. Between the trimmed V and J ends, which lost 0 bases and 3 bases, there was a span of 12 bases. The germline V gene has CDR1 SGHDN and CDR2 FVKESK. CDR3 DNA: TGTGCCAGCAGCCAAGAGTTTTCGTCTTACTACGAGCAGTACTTC. It encodes CASSQEFSSYYEQYF.

This chain links TRBV4-2 with TRBJ2-1; D might be TRBD2 (6 bases). Germline V CDR1 and CDR2: LGHNA, YNFKEQ. Trimming shortened V by 3 bases and J by 3 bases, and 12 bases separated the two germline ends. The CDR3 totals 15 residues. CDR3 sequence reads: CASSHQMTSYNEQFF. Here the CDR3 DNA reads TGTGCCAGCAGCCACCAAATGACTAGCTACAATGAGCAGTTCTTC.

The V and J genes are TRBV7-9 and TRBJ1-1, with no clear D. Germline V gene data show CDR1 as SEHNR and CDR2 as FQNEAQ (reference sequence). V was trimmed by 3 bases and J by 6 bases, leaving 11 bases between them. This CDR3 comprises 13 residues. The DNA for the CDR3 is TGTGCCAGCAGCTTTGAGGGTGTCTCTGAAGCTTTCTTT. Its translation is CASSFEGVSEAFF.

The chain joins TRBV29-1 to TRBJ1-2, with D maybe TRBD1 (5 bases). This CDR3 is 15 amino acids long. The V end was cut by 2 bases, the J end by 8 bases, with 21 bases between. The V gene's germline CDR1 is SQVTM and CDR2 ANQGSEA. The DNA of the CDR3 is TGCAGCGTTGAACAGGAGTCAGCCAGGGTCCGCGGCTACACCTTC. It specifies CSVEQESARVRGYTF.

This chain connects TRBV19 to TRBJ2-7; 7 bases fit TRBD2. The CDR3 sequence is 13 residues long. In germline, CDR1 is LNHDA, CDR2 SQIVND (reference sequence). V was pared by 5 bases and J by 6 bases, with 7 bases of the junction left unmatched. CDR3 residues: CASSPGGSVEQYF. Written as DNA, the CDR3 is TGTGCCAGTAGTCCCGGGGGGTCTGTCGAGCAGTACTTC.

The chain carries TRBV7-9 and TRBJ2-7; D unresolved. This CDR3 is built from 14 residues. The ends were cut back, 5 bases at V and 0 bases at J, with 11 bases in the middle. CDR1 is SEHNR, CDR2 FQNEAQ, per germline (reference sequence). In DNA form, the CDR3 reads TGTGCCAGCAGCCCTCTATCCGGCTCCTACGAGCAGTACTTC. This codes for CASSPLSGSYEQYF.

V is TRBV4-1 and J is TRBJ2-1, with TRBD1 matching 7 bases. Germline trimming cut 5 bases from V and 8 bases from J; bases unmatched to any gene: 3. CDR1 is MGHRA, CDR2 YSYEKL, per germline. CDR3 length equals 12 residues. The CDR3 protein is CASSWTGDEQFF. CDR3 sequence (DNA): TGCGCCAGCAGCTGGACAGGCGATGAGCAGTTCTTC.